The 26 T cell receptor beta chains below come from one sample, sequenced in a study of tumor-infiltrating lymphocytes in primary liver carcinoma. Synthesis of TCR beta cDNA was carried out from approximately 0.55 ug total RNA with a constant-region primer. TCR beta libraries came from three nested multiplex PCR rounds using slightly modified ARM-PCR. The two initial PCR rounds, about 9 cycles each, used TRBV1-TRBV30 forward and C-beta reverse primers. TCRdb passed the multiplex PCR reads through MiXCR, listing each CDR3 protein once. The sample consists of approximately 37,000 distinct CDR3 sequences, roughly 77% of them appearing once. It was from 20-30 mg of unsorted bulk tissue that RNA and DNA were co-extracted. Sequencing was done on a sample of tumor-adjacent normal liver tissue. These receptor sequences come from a middle-aged man with primary liver carcinoma and hepatitis B virus infection.

Note on this clonotype: With a much larger clone just one base away, this may be a read error. The chain is built from TRBV27 and TRBJ1-1; D is possibly TRBD1 (6 bases). The CDR3 is made up of 14 amino acids. The germline V gene encodes CDR1 MNHEY and CDR2 SMNVEV (reference sequence). CDR3 sequence (DNA): TGTGCCAGCACCCTTTCACAGGGATACACTGATGCTTTCTTT. Translated, it gives CASTLSQGYTDAFF.

Ten or more counts support this clonotype. The chain couples TRBV7-9 to TRBJ1-1; TRBD1 aligns across 7 bases. Germline CDR1 reads SEHNR; CDR2 reads FQNEAQ (reference sequence). With V trimmed by 10 bases and J by 5 bases, 7 bases remained unmatched. This CDR3 is 12 amino acids long. The CDR3 sequence is CATRQGVTEAFF. The CDR3 bases are TGTGCCACCCGACAGGGAGTAACTGAAGCTTTCTTT.

The gene calls are TRBV12-3 or TRBV12-4 and TRBJ1-3; D is uncertain. This CDR3 has 15 residues. V was clipped by 0 bases and J by 0 bases, with 6 bases between them. The CDR3 DNA sequence: TGTGCCAGCAGTTTAGCGGGGAACTCTGGAAACACCATATATTTT. Amino acids: CASSLAGNSGNTIYF.

Comment on this clonotype: Germline is not matched at one junction end, which may reflect a read error. J is TRBJ2-1 and V is TRBV5-5; D is possibly TRBD2 (5 bases). CDR3 size: 16 residues. Germline-derived CDR1 and CDR2 are SGHKS and YYEKEE (reference sequence). For the CDR3, the DNA is TGTGCCAACAGCTTGGCTTTAAGTGGGCGCGGGTCCGGGCAGTTCTTC. Protein sequence: CANSLALSGRGSGQFF.

This clonotype was counted ten times or more. The chain recombines TRBV6-2 or TRBV6-3 with TRBJ2-2; unclear D gene. This CDR3 is built from 14 residues. Germline assignment: CDR1 MNHEY and CDR2 SVGEGT. Trimming left V 7 bases short and J 4 bases short, with 13 bases between. This chain's CDR3 is CASTYSVGTGELFF. CDR3 DNA sequence: TGTGCCAGCACCTACAGTGTAGGCACCGGGGAGCTGTTTTTT.

About this clonotype itself: The junction differs from germline at one of its ends, possibly a read error. The chain recombines TRBV6-2 or TRBV6-3 with TRBJ2-5; a weak D match, TRBD1 (5 bases). Germline lookup yields CDR1 MNHEY and CDR2 SVGEGT. The CDR3 is 14 residues long. The CDR3 protein is CTSNIAGHGGTQYF. The CDR3 nucleotides read TGTACCAGCAATATCGCAGGACATGGCGGGACCCAGTACTTC.

Details on this clonotype: Here the CDR3 omits its conserved ending phenylalanine or tryptophan, so a read error is the likely source. The rearrangement links TRBV30 to TRBJ2-7, with D possibly TRBD2 on 6 matching bases. Trimming left V 2 bases short and J 7 bases short, with 18 bases between. Germline V lookup: CDR1 GTSNPN, CDR2 SVGIG (reference sequence). The CDR3 covers 14 residues. The CDR3 nucleotides read TGTGCCTGGAGTAATACCGGGACGGGGGATGAGCAGTACCTC. Translating gives CAWSNTGTGDEQYL.

This chain links TRBV19 with TRBJ1-5, with unresolved D. V shed 3 bases and J shed 16 bases, with 13 bases lying between them. This CDR3 is built from 11 residues. Germline CDR1 LNHDA, CDR2 SQIVND (reference sequence). The chain's CDR3 is CASSMGQYRHF. The CDR3 DNA follows: TGTGCCAGTAGTATGGGTCAGTATAGACATTTT. Drawing the rest from reference TRBV19 and TRBJ1-5, the complete variable domain is DGGITQSPKYLFRKEGQNVTLSCEQNLNHDAMYWYRQDPGQGLRLIYYSQIVNDFQKGDIAEGYSVSREKKESFPLTVTSAQKNPTAFYLCASSMGQYRHFGDGTRLSIL.

Concerning this clonotype: At one end, the junction sequence differs from germline, possibly due to a read error. J is TRBJ2-7 and V is TRBV6-1, with no clear D. The CDR3 sequence is 15 residues long. Germline loops: CDR1 MNHNS, CDR2 SASEGT. The chain's CDR3 is CASSEDIYHSYEQYF. In nucleotides, the CDR3 is TGTGCCAGCAGTGAAGACATCTACCACTCCTATGAGCAGTACTTC.

Worth noting for this clonotype: A read error may account for a junction end that differs from germline. The chain uses TRBV6-1 and TRBJ2-7; unclear D gene. Germline V gives CDR1 MNHNS, CDR2 SASEGT. This CDR3 has 11 residues. CDR3 sequence reads: CVSSEMREQYF. CDR3 nucleotide sequence: TGTGTCAGCAGTGAAATGCGGGAGCAGTACTTC.

This clonotype was seen just once. A read error may account for a junction end that differs from germline. The V gene is TRBV5-5, the J gene TRBJ2-7; D not resolved. Germline CDR1 reads SGHKS; CDR2 reads YYEKEE (reference sequence). The length of the CDR3 is 13 residues. CDR3 in amino acids: CASSSWSSYKQYF. The CDR3 coding sequence is TGTGCCAGCAGCTCGTGGAGCTCCTACAAGCAGTACTTC.

For this clonotype: This may be a read error: a much more frequent sequence differs by one nucleotide. The V and J genes are TRBV2 and TRBJ1-5; D is undetermined. The CDR3 is made up of 13 amino acids. CDR1 and CDR2 from the germline V gene are SNHLY and FYNNEI. The CDR3 region is CANSEARQQPQHF. Here the CDR3 DNA reads TGTGCCAACAGTGAAGCGCGGCAGCAGCCCCAGCATTTT.

A word on this clonotype: One end of the junction fails to match germline, which may point to a read error. This CDR3 reads CVSSLVGVTRSNQPQHF. The CDR3 nucleotides read TGTGTCAGCAGCTTAGTAGGGGTAACTAGGAGCAATCAGCCCCAGCATTTT. The J gene is TRBJ1-5, the V gene TRBV11-2; weak D call: TRBD1 (5 bases). CDR1 is SGHAT and CDR2 is FQNNGV in the germline V gene. This CDR3 contains 17 residues.

Regarding this clonotype: The junction and the germline gene differ at one end; a read error may be behind it. The chain combines TRBV30 with TRBJ2-3; no clear D. CDR1 and CDR2 (germline): GTSNPN, SVGIG (reference sequence). The CDR3 loop spans 13 amino acids. In DNA form, the CDR3 reads TGTGCCTGGAGTAGAGAGTACCCAGACACGCAGTATTTT. This translates into CAWSREYPDTQYF.

This clonotype was seen a few times. The junction and the germline gene differ at one end; a read error may be behind it. The genes are TRBV7-9 and TRBJ1-2; D gene unclear. The CDR3 has 13 residues. Looked up from germline, CDR1 is SEHNR and CDR2 is FQNEAQ (reference sequence). The CDR3 protein is CASIQAIDYGYTF. CDR3 nucleotides: TGTGCCAGCATCCAGGCGATCGACTATGGCTACACTTTC.

This chain uses TRBV5-6 with TRBJ2-7; TRBD2 matches 7 bases. The CDR3 runs to 18 residues. The V segment lost 4 bases and the J segment 1 base; nucleotides outside the gene matches: 17. Germline lookup yields CDR1 SGHDT and CDR2 YYEEEE. The DNA for the CDR3 is TGTGCCAGCAGCCAGGGACTAACAGGAATGATGTTGTCCTACGAGCAGTACTTC. This codes for CASSQGLTGMMLSYEQYF.

Notes on this clonotype: One junction end disagrees with the germline gene, perhaps due to a read error. The chain combines TRBV29-1 with TRBJ2-5, with D perhaps assigned TRBD1 or TRBD2 (6 bases each). The CDR3 runs 12 residues. CDR1 and CDR2 (germline): SQVTM, ANQGSEA. The CDR3 DNA sequence: TGTAGCGGTAAGGACAGTGGTGAGACCCAGTACTTC. Translating gives CSGKDSGETQYF.

There are a few counts of this clonotype. The genes are TRBV19 and TRBJ2-1, with a tentative D call TRBD1 (5 bases). The V end was cut by 1 base, the J end by 7 bases, with 14 bases between. The length of the CDR3 is 15 residues. From germline, CDR1 is LNHDA and CDR2 SQIVND (reference sequence). CDR3: CASSIGARVGNEQFF. The CDR3, as DNA: TGTGCCAGTAGTATAGGGGCCAGGGTAGGAAATGAGCAGTTCTTC.

A note on this clonotype: No conserved phenylalanine or tryptophan is present at the end of the CDR3, so a read error is the likely explanation. The V gene is TRBV6-1, the J gene TRBJ2-3; D gene uncertain. The CDR3 extends over 11 amino acids. Germline CDR1 MNHNS, CDR2 SASEGT. The CDR3 DNA reads as TGTGCCAGCATCCACACAGATACACAGTATTCT. Residues: CASIHTDTQYS.

This chain links TRBV5-1 with TRBJ2-7; D is perhaps TRBD2 (6 bases). The CDR3 has 17 amino acids. Per germline, CDR1 SGHRS and CDR2 YFSETQ. Trimming took 4 bases from V and 11 from J, leaving 31 bases between them. The CDR3: CASSAFLRGSEAYEKYF. The CDR3 DNA reads as TGCGCCAGCAGCGCTTTTTTACGGGGGAGTGAGGCCTATGAGAAGTACTTC.

As regards this clonotype: As the CDR3 is not closed by the conserved phenylalanine or tryptophan, this likely results from a read error. This chain links TRBV29-1 with TRBJ2-7, with TRBD1 identical over 9 bases. Trimming took 6 bases from V and 2 from J; bases not matched to a gene: 8. The CDR3 sequence is 14 residues long. Germline V CDR1 and CDR2: SQVTM, ANQGSEA. DNA for the CDR3: TGCAGCGTGTACGTGGGACAGGGAGCCTACGAGCAGTACTTA. Its protein product is CSVYVGQGAYEQYL.

For this clonotype: The junction departs from germline at one end; a sequencing error may be responsible. V is TRBV4-1 and J is TRBJ2-7; D is possibly TRBD1 (5 bases). In germline, CDR1 is MGHRA, CDR2 YSYEKL. CDR3 length: 15 amino acids. The CDR3 region is CASSPPDMLSYEQYF. The CDR3 nucleotides read TGCGCGAGCAGCCCGCCGGACATGCTCTCCTACGAGCAGTACTTC.

Remarks on this clonotype: One end of the junction varies from germline; a read error may be responsible. The chain carries TRBV5-1 and TRBJ2-7; TRBD2 matches at 7 bases. The CDR3 extends over 19 amino acids. Per the germline V gene, CDR1 is SGHRS and CDR2 is YFSETQ. The CDR3 DNA sequence: TGCGCCAGCGGCTTGGACGTTGGAGGGACTAAGCTGGGATCCTATGAGCAGTACTTC. Translating it yields CASGLDVGGTKLGSYEQYF.

A note on this clonotype: The junction shows a germline mismatch at one end, possibly a read error. The CDR3 nucleotides are TGCGCCTGTAGCACATCTGGGGGAGAGCTGGGCTACACCTTC. Its translation: CACSTSGGELGYTF. V usage is TRBV7-9 and J usage is TRBJ1-2, with D tentatively TRBD1 (5 bases). The CDR3 spans 14 residues. The germline V gene has CDR1 SEHNR and CDR2 FQNEAQ (reference sequence).

This clonotype has at least ten counts. V and J are TRBV28 and TRBJ2-4, with a possible D match to TRBD1 (6 bases). The V end lost 2 bases, the J end lost 0 bases, and 8 bases lay between the germline ends. Germline CDR1 and CDR2: MDHEN and SYDVKM. The CDR3 is made up of 15 amino acids. The CDR3 DNA follows: TGTGCCAGCAGTTTAGGGGGCCAAGCCAAAAACATTCAGTACTTC. Translating gives CASSLGGQAKNIQYF.

By sample fraction, this clonotype is medium-sized (0.01 to 0.1%). The V and J genes are TRBV29-1 and TRBJ2-3; D is ambiguous. Germline V gene data show CDR1 as SQVTM and CDR2 as ANQGSEA. CDR3 length equals 12 residues. Trimming stripped 4 bases from V and 2 bases from J, with 7 bases between. The CDR3 region has the DNA TGCAGCGTTGCCCCTTCCACAGATACGCAGTATTTT. Its protein product is CSVAPSTDTQYF.